The following is a TCR beta chain sequence with its context. The antigen it recognizes is unknown. No quality values exist for individual bases; no much larger clone is one base distant. The data were obtained in a study of cytomegalovirus exposure and HLA in healthy donors (TCRdb year 2017). Regarding the complete study: In an earlier analysis of under 600 of the donors, around 290 Gb of sequence data and 117 million unique TCR beta sequences from roughly 200 million T cells were reported. Genome-wide SNP genotypes for about 55% of the roughly 670 donors were used in a later genetic analysis, which treated that subset as a discovery cohort. An earlier analysis of 587 of the donors used high-throughput TCR beta sequencing to judge whether each TCR beta V gene segment behaved as functional or pseudogenic. A later analysis re-examined previously published TCR beta repertoires from more than 600 donors and added high-resolution HLA genotyping to investigate patterns of TCR occurrence. Roughly five DR-DQ haplotypes were handled as single units for association and clustering, since linkage in the cohort was strong. About 280 gigabases of sequencing data and 75 million to 85 million unique TCR sequences made up an early release that covered 500 to 700 HLA-typed donors. The number of donors typed differed by locus, with 629-630 for A, B, C, DRB1 and DQB1, around 560 for DQA1, about 610 for DPA1, and 400 to 490 for DPB1. In the later analysis, no new phenotypic data were used to find candidate immune exposures; instead, reliance was placed on TCR beta sequences and their occurrence across donors. The study profiled the T cell repertoires of hundreds of subjects by immunosequencing and related them to cytomegalovirus serostatus. Besides the first cohort of around 700 subjects, a separate validation cohort made up of around 120 different subjects was used. Every repertoire in the discovery cohort had been generated on one and the same sequencing platform. Donor age, sex, ethnicity and CMV serostatus were compiled together with the repertoire data. Across 398 genotyped donors of the cohort, an average of about 240,000 unique TCR beta nucleotide sequences per donor were sequenced, and roughly a sixth of those sequences were non-productive. HLA typing covered class I and class II loci at four-digit resolution. The study aimed to test whether signatures of past pathogen exposure could be identified by cataloging public T cell receptors. Of the roughly 430 genotyped donors, about 80% fell in the genetic ancestry cluster associated with self-reported Caucasian donors. To predict cytomegalovirus infection status, the study brought together high-throughput TCR immunosequencing, statistical association of individual TCRs with disease status, and machine learning.

Summary of the overall study and its limitations: Correlated functional status among segregating V segments might reflect linkage disequilibrium, but an unknown experimental factor could not be ruled out. In a later analysis, 15,000 to 20,000 TCR beta sequences were associated with specific HLA alleles at a false discovery rate of 0.05. Most TCR sequences were seen in very few donors, while some public TCRs were found in many individuals. The classifier was reported to diagnose cytomegalovirus status with high specificity and sensitivity in both the original and validation cohorts. According to a later analysis, TCR association rates differed among HLA loci, with DRB1 alleles showing the most associated TCRs and HLA-C alleles showing the fewest. Because HLA typing was missing for some donors at each locus, association tests included only the typed subset. This cohort had only TCR beta chains sequenced, and the lack of alpha or paired-chain data limited which features could be detected. An association between a missense DCLRE1C variant and V-gene and J-gene trimming of TCR beta chains was found in a later genetic analysis and replicated in an independent cohort. A total of 150 to 200 TCR beta chains were listed by the study as associated with cytomegalovirus. The only immune exposure information available for the cohort was CMV serostatus. A further reported finding was that TCR beta sequences accurately predicted the HLA-A and HLA-B alleles for most subjects in the first cohort. In vitro tests confirmed that three of the cytomegalovirus-associated TCR beta chains recognize cytomegalovirus antigens. Sequencing depth was assumed to be roughly uniform across donors in the presence/absence analyses, though that assumption may not hold. When HLA alleles, especially DR and DQ, strongly co-occurred, TCR associations were difficult to assign to individual alleles. In a later analysis, most CMV-associated TCR beta chains were found to appear HLA-restricted, with HLA associations seemingly driven largely by CMV exposure. The sequencing pipeline was judged likely to have produced a cluster of highly shared sequence variants as a technical artifact. It was suggested by the authors that the approach could potentially be generalized to other disease states and immunological phenotypes. In an earlier analysis of fewer than 750 of the donors, most TCR beta V segments were observed in productive rearrangements about 87% or about 30% of the time, broadly matching IMGT annotations. A later genetic analysis reported fewer N-insertions in productive TCRs among donors in an Asian-associated ancestry cluster than the roughly 700-donor mean. A later analysis found that HLA-associated TCR beta chains were more clonally expanded and had lower generation probabilities than equally common non-associated chains. Because counts were too low, roughly 17 rarely observed V segments, including chromosome 9 orphons, were left out of the earlier analysis of several hundred of the donors. Several of the top co-occurrence clusters appeared to be linked to parvovirus B19, influenza, CMV and Epstein-Barr virus, according to a later analysis. Because the 87-base-pair reads could not distinguish some IMGT-functional V segments, including TRBV6-2 and TRBV6-3, those segments were excluded.

Libraries came from the immunoSEQ multiplex PCR assay. For the multiplex PCR, a mixture combining 60 forward primers for TCR Vbeta segments and 13 reverse primers for TCR Jbeta segments was used. A multiplex PCR assay on genomic DNA amplified the CDR3 region of rearranged TCR beta genes. The amplified TCR beta libraries were sequenced on the Illumina HiSeq System as 87-base-pair reads. The study's own analysis went as follows. A later analysis counted about 82 million unique TCR beta chains across the 650 to 700 repertoires, and roughly 10 million of these chains were shared by at least two donors. To remove PCR and sequencing errors, raw reads were error-corrected and collapsed into unique sequences using a nearest-neighbor algorithm that merged closely related sequences. Alignment of CDR3 sequences to IMGT reference sequences was used to assign V, D and J gene segments. Each retained sequence needed at least a six-nucleotide match to both a V gene segment and a J gene segment. A rearrangement was called productive if the CDR3 had no stop codons and remained in frame with V and J, and every other rearrangement was called non-productive. Following IMGT convention, CDR3 was defined as the stretch from the second conserved V-encoded cysteine up to the conserved J-encoded phenylalanine. In an earlier analysis of roughly 610 of the donors, sequences lacking an unambiguous match to a single V gene segment were excluded. An earlier analysis of about 590 of the donors classified V segments as functional when productive rearrangements were above 56.7% and as segregating when the standard deviation between donors was above 5%. A statistical classification framework was developed to diagnose cytomegalovirus status using the catalog of TCR beta chain sequences. In a later analysis, TCR nucleotide sequences were compared against IMGT/GENE-DB human TR gene sequences so that V and J genes could be assigned. In a later analysis, CDR3 sequences and most-parsimonious VDJ recombination scenarios were assigned using the TCRdist pipeline. In a later analysis, each TCR beta chain was defined by its CDR3 amino acid sequence together with its V-gene family, and reads lacking a unique V-gene family were excluded. In a later analysis, around 600 highly shared, low-generation-probability nucleotide sequences were removed to address suspected cross-contamination and a sequencing artifact. For each public chain, a later analysis derived a clonal expansion index from normalized ranks of inferred template counts within each repertoire. In a later analysis, generation probabilities were computed with a VDJ recombination model fitted to out-of-frame rearrangements, and the resulting probabilities were checked against IGoR. A later analysis scored TCR-TCR, TCR-HLA and TCR-CMV co-occurrence with hypergeometric tests, applying a repertoire-size bias correction to TCR pairs. False discovery rates were estimated in a later analysis by permuting HLA or CMV assignments 20 times. In a later analysis, co-occurring TCRs were grouped with DBSCAN, and TCRdist sequence similarity was added when clustering was performed within HLA-allele-positive subsets. Co-occurrence clustering excluded repertoires with fewer than 30,000 or more than 120,000 public chains, plus five with anomalous nucleotide sharing. Here the immuneACCESS table is served through TCRdb, limited to in-frame sequences with V and J called. Missing clones are a known gap in these copies; in checked studies unresolved V genes cover under half, and the rest lacks a known reason. From that table come the V and J calls and clone size; the DNA was used to work out D and trimming. This sample lists under 100,000 clones; around 9.1% were detected once. Almost 25% of the sample comes from the top ten.

V is trimmed back by 1 base and J by 3 bases, and the junction contains 5 bases that no gene match accounts for. The CDR3, from cysteine to phenylalanine, totals 16 residues. The entry retains the CDR3 DNA only, 48 bases that are in frame from base 1. The germline V gene (reference sequence) yields PRHDT for CDR1 and FYEKMQ for CDR2. In total, 666 healthy bone marrow donors made up the cohort. Cohort members were all nominally healthy when sampled, although unrecorded immune exposures were likely present. The donor was CMV seropositive and was included in the group of 290 or so seropositive cohort members. A peripheral blood sample was collected from each donor, and TCR beta sequencing was performed on peripheral blood mononuclear cells. The Qiagen DNeasy Blood Extraction Kit was used to extract genomic DNA from the blood cell samples.

Here the chain combines TRBV13 and TRBJ2-3; TRBD2 matches 9 bases in the middle. Sequences were obtained from PBMCs. The receptor was derived from a man aged 55 to 70 in good health and CMV-seropositive. Here is the DNA: TGTGCCAGCAGCTTAGATAGGCGGGAGGGAACAGATACGCAGTATTTT. It codes for CASSLDRREGTDTQYF. The CDR3, completed at both ends by the reference TRBV13 and TRBJ2-3 genes, gives the full variable domain AAGVIQSPRHLIKEKRETATLKCYPIPRHDTVYWYQQGPGQDPQFLISFYEKMQSDKGSIPDRFSAQQFSDYHSELNMSSLELGDSALYFCASSLDRREGTDTQYFGPGTRLTVL.